A single sample gave rise to the 6 T cell receptor beta chains below, sequenced in a study of CD4+ T cells in melanoma. Some clones are missing from TCRdb's copy, which holds only in-frame ones; the method was immunoSEQ multiplex PCR. The sample contains some 12,000 clones, 66% of which appear only once. Sequenced input: cells from a culture (not recorded whether cultured in vitro). These receptors all stem from a human donor with melanoma.

The chain uses TRBV11-2 and TRBJ1-2; possible D gene TRBD1, 5 bases. CDR3 length equals 14 residues. V was shortened by 5 bases and J by 2 bases, with 12 bases between the two germline ends. Germline CDR1 SGHAT, CDR2 FQNNGV. This chain's CDR3 is CASSPMTANYGYTF. DNA for the CDR3: TGTGCCAGCAGCCCAATGACAGCGAACTATGGCTACACCTTC.

J is TRBJ2-5 and V is TRBV30; perhaps TRBD1 as D (5 bases). The V and J ends lost 5 bases and 6 bases respectively, with 19 bases between them. The CDR3 has 14 amino acids. Germline CDR1 and CDR2: GTSNPN and SVGIG (reference sequence). The CDR3 coding sequence is TGTGCCTGGGGGTCGCGGCTAGGGGTCCAGACCCAGTACTTC. Protein: CAWGSRLGVQTQYF.

The chain recombines TRBV2 with TRBJ2-1; D is perhaps TRBD2 (6 bases). Germline V lookup: CDR1 SNHLY, CDR2 FYNNEI. Between the trimmed V and J ends, which lost 6 bases and 5 bases, there was a span of 17 bases. This CDR3 has 15 residues. Here the CDR3 reads CASSALGTPDNEQFF. CDR3 DNA sequence: TGTGCCAGCAGCGCCCTCGGGACTCCCGACAATGAGCAGTTCTTC.

V usage is TRBV12-5 and J usage is TRBJ2-7; 8 nucleotides agree with TRBD1. The CDR3 covers 15 residues. Germline V gene data show CDR1 as LGHNT and CDR2 as FRNRAP. The trim removed 6 bases at V and 3 bases at J, leaving 10 bases unmatched. In nucleotides, the CDR3 is TGTGCTAGTGGATTAGGACAGGGTGGGGGCTACGAGCAGTACTTC. It codes for CASGLGQGGGYEQYF.

The chain recombines TRBV7-9 with TRBJ2-5, with no clear D. This CDR3 spans 12 amino acids. Germline V gene sequence: CDR1 SEHNR, CDR2 FQNEAQ (reference sequence). Trimming took 1 base from V and 3 from J, leaving 3 bases between them. CDR3 DNA: TGTGCCAGCAGCTTAGAGGAAGAGACCCAGTACTTC. It yields the protein CASSLEEETQYF.

Within the sample, this clone is large. The chain recombines TRBV2 with TRBJ1-1, with 9 bases matching TRBD1. Germline V lookup: CDR1 SNHLY, CDR2 FYNNEI. The V gene end was trimmed by 4 bases and the J gene end by 4 bases; junction bases not matched to a gene: 7. The CDR3 sequence is 15 residues long. The CDR3 DNA sequence: TGTGCCAGCAGTGCTGAGGGACAGGGCACCACTGAAGCTTTCTTT. As protein: CASSAEGQGTTEAFF.